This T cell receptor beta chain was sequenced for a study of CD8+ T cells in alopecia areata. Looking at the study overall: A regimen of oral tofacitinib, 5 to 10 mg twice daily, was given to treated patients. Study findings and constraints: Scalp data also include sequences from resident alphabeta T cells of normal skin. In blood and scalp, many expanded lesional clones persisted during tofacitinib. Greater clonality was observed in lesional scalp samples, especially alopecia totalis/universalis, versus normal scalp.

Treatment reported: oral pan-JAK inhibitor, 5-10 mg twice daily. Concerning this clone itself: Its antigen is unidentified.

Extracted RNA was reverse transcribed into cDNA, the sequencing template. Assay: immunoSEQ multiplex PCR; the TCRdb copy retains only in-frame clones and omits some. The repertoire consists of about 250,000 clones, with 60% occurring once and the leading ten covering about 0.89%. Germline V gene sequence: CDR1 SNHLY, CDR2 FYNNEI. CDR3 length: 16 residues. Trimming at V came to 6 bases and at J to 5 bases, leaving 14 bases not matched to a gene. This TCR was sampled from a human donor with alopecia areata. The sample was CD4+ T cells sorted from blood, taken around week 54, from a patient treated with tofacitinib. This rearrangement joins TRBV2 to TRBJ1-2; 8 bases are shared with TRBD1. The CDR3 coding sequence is TGTGCCAGCAGAGGGTACGGGCACAGGGGGGGATATGGCTACACCTTC. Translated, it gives CASRGYGHRGGYGYTF.